Each of the 5 T cell receptor beta chains below was sequenced from the same sample in a study of breast tumors, draining lymph nodes, adjacent tissues. TCRdb used MiXCR to reprocess the multiplex PCR reads, holding one entry per CDR3 protein. This table has some 97,000 distinct CDR3 sequences, approximately 22% appearing once. Axillary draining lymph nodes of breast cancer patients supplied the node samples. The sequencing input was axillary lymph node tissue. The receptor set was obtained from a female donor with breast cancer. Some clones in this sample may be carry-over from other donors' samples.

In its sample, this clonotype was seen a few times. The chain couples TRBV7-8 to TRBJ2-4; D remains ambiguous. This CDR3 has 14 residues. CDR1 and CDR2 from the germline V gene are SGHVS and FQNEAQ. Trimming shortened V by 1 base and J by 7 bases, and 11 bases separated the two germline ends. The CDR3 coding sequence is TGTGCCAGCAGCTTAGGGAAGGGCGCGAACATTCAGTACTTC. Translated: CASSLGKGANIQYF.

This clonotype has a count of ten or more. The chain uses TRBV5-1 and TRBJ2-1, with D possibly being TRBD1 (6 bases). Germline V gene lookup returns CDR1 SGHRS and CDR2 YFSETQ. V was shortened by 1 base and J by 5 bases, with 19 bases between the two germline ends. The CDR3 has 17 residues. The DNA of the CDR3 is TGCGCCAGCAGCTTGTTTACAGGGCCAACTACGAACAATGAGCAGTTCTTC. Translating gives CASSLFTGPTTNNEQFF.

This clonotype was counted a single time. The chain has TRBV2 and TRBJ1-2, with 7 bases matching TRBD1. V trimming: 6 bases; J trimming: 2 bases; junction bases outside the gene matches: 3. CDR1 is SNHLY, CDR2 FYNNEI, per germline. The CDR3 spans 13 residues. The CDR3 coding sequence is TGTGCCAGCAGGGACAGGCAAAACTATGGCTACACCTTC. This gives the protein CASRDRQNYGYTF. Full variable domain (rest looked up from reference TRBV2 and TRBJ1-2): EPEVTQTPSHQVTQMGQEVILRCVPISNHLYFYWYRQILGQKVEFLVSFYNNEISEKSEIFDDQFSVERPDGSNFTLKIRSTKLEDSAMYFCASRDRQNYGYTFGSGTRLTVV.

At least ten counts were recorded for this clonotype. The rearrangement links TRBV28 to TRBJ1-5; no clear D gene. Germline V lookup: CDR1 MDHEN, CDR2 SYDVKM. The CDR3 runs to 14 residues. V dropped 2 bases and J dropped 3 bases, with 8 bases sitting between them. This CDR3 is CASSLGQVNQPQHF. For the CDR3, the DNA is TGTGCCAGCAGTTTAGGGCAGGTCAATCAGCCCCAGCATTTT.

This clonotype was recorded at least ten times. The chain recombines TRBV7-9 with TRBJ2-7, with D maybe TRBD2 (6 bases). V gave up 2 bases and J gave up 2 bases, with 19 bases separating them. The CDR3 covers 17 residues. CDR1 and CDR2 from the germline V gene are SEHNR and FQNEAQ (reference sequence). In DNA, the CDR3 is TGTGCCAGCAGCTTACAGCACAAGCGGGTCCTCACCTACGAGCAGTACTTC. This encodes CASSLQHKRVLTYEQYF.